This T cell receptor (beta chain) is from a study of OX40 agonist ivuxolimab in advanced cancers. Points on this clone: The target antigen is unknown.

Study results and caveats: Mean expanded clone counts were higher in CD8+ than CD4+ T cells.

V lost 4 bases and J lost 0, with 11 bases in between. Germline V CDR1 and CDR2: SGHNT, YYREEE (reference sequence). The CDR3 has 15 residues. Assay: immunoSEQ multiplex PCR; the TCRdb copy retains only in-frame clones and omits some. Here the sample spans about 33,000 clones, about 74% being singletons. The chain employs TRBV5-4 and TRBJ1-3; D remains unclear. This sample comprised CD4+ or CD8+ T cells sorted from blood, obtained in a trial of the OX40 agonist ivuxolimab. The receptor comes from an adult with an advanced solid tumor such as melanoma, head and neck, liver or kidney cancer. In DNA form, the CDR3 reads TGTGCCAGCAGCCATGCCGGGCCCTCTGGAAACACCATATATTTT. Translated, it gives CASSHAGPSGNTIYF.